This T cell receptor (beta chain) came from a study of post-analysis software for immune sequencing data. Overall study findings and caveats: About 5 TRBV segments (TRBV5-6, TRBV5-1 and TRBV20-1 among them) occurred more frequently in patients than in controls.

Germline loops: CDR1 MRHNA, CDR2 SNTAGT. V was shortened by 2 bases and J by 12 bases, with 14 bases between the two germline ends. The length of the CDR3 is 13 residues. cDNA libraries of TCR beta carried unique molecular identifiers. In TCRdb, the PCR reads were re-called with MiXCR into one record per CDR3 protein. Seen here are some 450,000 distinct CDR3 sequences, approximately 46% observed once, and the top ten hold over 10%. This clonotype showed up just a few times. Antigen: not known. V usage is TRBV6-4 and J usage is TRBJ2-1; D possibly matches TRBD1 or TRBD2 (5 bases each). The sequence was collected from a girl aged 5 to 17 with multiple sclerosis. Sequencing was performed on blood. DNA for the CDR3: TGTGCCAGCAGTGACGGGGGTCGGGTAGGGCAGTTCTTC. Protein sequence: CASSDGGRVGQFF.